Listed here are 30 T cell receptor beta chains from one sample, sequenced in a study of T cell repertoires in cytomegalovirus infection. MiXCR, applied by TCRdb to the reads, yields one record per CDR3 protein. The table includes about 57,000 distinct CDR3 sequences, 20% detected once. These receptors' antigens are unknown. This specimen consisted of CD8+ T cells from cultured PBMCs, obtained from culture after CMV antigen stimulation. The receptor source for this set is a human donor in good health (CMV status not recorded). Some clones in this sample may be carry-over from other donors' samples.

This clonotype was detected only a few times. Here the CDR3 reads CASSPTGDHQPQHF. For the CDR3, the DNA is TGTGCCAGCAGTCCGACAGGGGACCATCAGCCCCAGCATTTT. The chain carries TRBV6-2 or TRBV6-3 and TRBJ1-5; TRBD1 aligns across 8 bases. V lost 5 bases and J lost 5; bases outside the gene matches: 5. This CDR3 comprises 14 residues. Germline V lookup: CDR1 MNHEY, CDR2 SVGEGT.

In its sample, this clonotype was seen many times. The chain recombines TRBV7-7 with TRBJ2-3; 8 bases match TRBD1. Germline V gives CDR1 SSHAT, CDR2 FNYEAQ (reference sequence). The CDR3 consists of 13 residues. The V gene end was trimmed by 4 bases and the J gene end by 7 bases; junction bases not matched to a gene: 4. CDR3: CASSSSGGYTQYF. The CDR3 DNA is TGTGCCAGCAGCTCTTCAGGGGGCTATACGCAGTATTTT.

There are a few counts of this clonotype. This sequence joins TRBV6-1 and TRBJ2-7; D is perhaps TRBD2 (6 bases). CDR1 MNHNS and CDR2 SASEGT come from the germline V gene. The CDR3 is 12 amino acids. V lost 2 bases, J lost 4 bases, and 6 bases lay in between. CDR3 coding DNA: TGTGCCAGCAGTGAAAGCGGGTACGAGCAGTACTTC. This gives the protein CASSESGYEQYF.

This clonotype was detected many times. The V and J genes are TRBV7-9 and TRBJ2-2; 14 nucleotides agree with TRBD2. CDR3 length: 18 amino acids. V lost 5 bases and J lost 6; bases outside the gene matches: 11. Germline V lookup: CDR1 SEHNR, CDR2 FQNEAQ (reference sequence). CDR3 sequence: CASSHRGLAGGSSGELFF. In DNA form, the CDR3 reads TGTGCCAGCAGCCATCGCGGACTAGCGGGGGGTTCGTCCGGGGAGCTGTTTTTT.

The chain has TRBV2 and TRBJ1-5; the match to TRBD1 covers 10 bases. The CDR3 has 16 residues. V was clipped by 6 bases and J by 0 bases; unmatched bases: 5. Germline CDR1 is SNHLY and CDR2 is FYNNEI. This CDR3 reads CASRGDRGYSNQPQHF. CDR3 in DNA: TGTGCCAGCAGGGGGGACAGGGGTTATAGCAATCAGCCCCAGCATTTT.

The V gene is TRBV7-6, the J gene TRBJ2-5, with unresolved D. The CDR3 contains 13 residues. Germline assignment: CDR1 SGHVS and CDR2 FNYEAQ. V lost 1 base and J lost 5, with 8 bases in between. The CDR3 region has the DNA TGTGCCAGCAGCTTAGTCTCCGGTGAGACCCAGTACTTC. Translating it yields CASSLVSGETQYF.

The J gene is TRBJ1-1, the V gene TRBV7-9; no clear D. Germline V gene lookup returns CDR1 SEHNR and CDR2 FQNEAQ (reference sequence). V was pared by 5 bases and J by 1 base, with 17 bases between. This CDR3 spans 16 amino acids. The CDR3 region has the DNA TGTGCCAGCAGCGGTCGCGAGGGCCTGAAGAACACTGAAGCTTTCTTT. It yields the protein CASSGREGLKNTEAFF. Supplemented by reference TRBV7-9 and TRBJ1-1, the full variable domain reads DTGVSQNPRHKITKRGQNVTFRCDPISEHNRLYWYRQTLGQGPEFLTYFQNEAQLEKSRLLSDRFSAERPKGSFSTLEIQRTEQGDSAMYLCASSGREGLKNTEAFFGQGTRLTVV.

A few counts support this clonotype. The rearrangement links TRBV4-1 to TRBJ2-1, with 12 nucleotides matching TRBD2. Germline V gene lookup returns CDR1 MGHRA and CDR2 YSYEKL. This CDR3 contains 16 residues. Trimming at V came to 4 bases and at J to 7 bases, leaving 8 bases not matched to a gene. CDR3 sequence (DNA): TGCGCCAGCAGCCCCTCTAGCGGGGGGGCACATAATGAGCAGTTCTTC. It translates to CASSPSSGGAHNEQFF.

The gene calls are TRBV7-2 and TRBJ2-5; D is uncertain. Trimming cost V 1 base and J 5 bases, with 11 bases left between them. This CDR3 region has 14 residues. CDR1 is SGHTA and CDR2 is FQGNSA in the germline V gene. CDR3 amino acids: CASSLEGRAETQYF. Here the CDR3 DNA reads TGTGCCAGCAGCTTAGAGGGCCGCGCCGAGACCCAGTACTTC.

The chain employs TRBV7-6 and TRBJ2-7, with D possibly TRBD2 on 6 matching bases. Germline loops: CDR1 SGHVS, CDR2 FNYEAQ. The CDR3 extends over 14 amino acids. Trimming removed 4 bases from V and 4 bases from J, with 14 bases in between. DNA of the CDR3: TGTGCCAGCAGCTCCGGGGGTGAAGTGTACGAGCAGTACTTC. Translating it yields CASSSGGEVYEQYF.

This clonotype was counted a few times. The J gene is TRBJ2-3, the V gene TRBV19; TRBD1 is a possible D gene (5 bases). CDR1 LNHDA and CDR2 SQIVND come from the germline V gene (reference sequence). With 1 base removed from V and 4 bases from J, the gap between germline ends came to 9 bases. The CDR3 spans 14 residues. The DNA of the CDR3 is TGTGCCAGTAGTATAGGTGTAGGGGCAGATACGCAGTATTTT. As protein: CASSIGVGADTQYF.

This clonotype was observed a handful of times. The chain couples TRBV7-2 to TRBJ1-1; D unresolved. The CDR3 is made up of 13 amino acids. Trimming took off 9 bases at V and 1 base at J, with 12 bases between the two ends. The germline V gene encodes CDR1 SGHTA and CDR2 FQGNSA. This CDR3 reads CARLSRQNTEAFF. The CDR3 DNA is TGTGCCAGGCTTAGTCGCCAGAACACTGAAGCTTTCTTT.

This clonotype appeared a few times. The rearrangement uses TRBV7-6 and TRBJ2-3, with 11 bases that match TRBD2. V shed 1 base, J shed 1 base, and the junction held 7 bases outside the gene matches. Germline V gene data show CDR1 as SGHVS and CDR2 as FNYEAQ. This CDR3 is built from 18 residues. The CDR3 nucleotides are TGTGCCAGCAGCTTAGTACCAGTTAGCGGGGGGGGCACAGATACGCAGTATTTT. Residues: CASSLVPVSGGGTDTQYF.

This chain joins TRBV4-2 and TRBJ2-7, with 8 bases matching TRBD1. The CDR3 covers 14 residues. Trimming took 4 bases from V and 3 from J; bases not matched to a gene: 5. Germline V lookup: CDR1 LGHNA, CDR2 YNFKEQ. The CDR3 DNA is TGTGCCAGCAGCCCCCCGGACAGGGTCTACGAGCAGTACGTC. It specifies CASSPPDRVYEQYV.

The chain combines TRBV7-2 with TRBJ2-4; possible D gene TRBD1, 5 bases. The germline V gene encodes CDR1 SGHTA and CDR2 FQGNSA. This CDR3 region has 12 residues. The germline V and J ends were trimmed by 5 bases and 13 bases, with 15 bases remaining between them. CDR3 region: CASSRRNNRQYF. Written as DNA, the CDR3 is TGTGCCAGCAGCCGCCGGAACAACAGGCAGTACTTC.

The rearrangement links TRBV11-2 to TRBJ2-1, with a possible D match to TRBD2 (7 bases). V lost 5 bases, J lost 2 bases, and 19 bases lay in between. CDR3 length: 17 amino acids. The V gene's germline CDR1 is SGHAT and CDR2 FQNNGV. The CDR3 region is CASSPHRGAPPYNEQFF. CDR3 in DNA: TGTGCCAGCAGCCCCCATCGGGGGGCCCCGCCCTACAATGAGCAGTTCTTC.

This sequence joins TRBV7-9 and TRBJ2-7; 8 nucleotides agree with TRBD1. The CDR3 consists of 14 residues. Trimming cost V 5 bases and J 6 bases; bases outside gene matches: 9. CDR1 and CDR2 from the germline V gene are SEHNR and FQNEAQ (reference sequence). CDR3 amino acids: CASSHRDRLAEQYF. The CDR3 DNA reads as TGTGCCAGCAGCCATCGGGACAGGCTAGCCGAGCAGTACTTC.

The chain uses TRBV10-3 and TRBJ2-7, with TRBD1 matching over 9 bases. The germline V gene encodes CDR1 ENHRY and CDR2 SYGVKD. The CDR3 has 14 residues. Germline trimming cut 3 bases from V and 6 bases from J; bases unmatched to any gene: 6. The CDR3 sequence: CAISDRTGVIEQYF. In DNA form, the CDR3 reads TGTGCCATCAGTGATAGGACAGGGGTAATCGAGCAGTACTTC.

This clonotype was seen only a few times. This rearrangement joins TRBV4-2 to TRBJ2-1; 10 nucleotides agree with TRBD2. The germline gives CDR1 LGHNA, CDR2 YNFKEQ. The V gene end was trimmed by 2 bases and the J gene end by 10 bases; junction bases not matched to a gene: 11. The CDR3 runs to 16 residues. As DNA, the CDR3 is TGTGCCAGCAGCCAACCCACAGCGGGGGGGCCTGACGAGCAGTTCTTC. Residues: CASSQPTAGGPDEQFF.

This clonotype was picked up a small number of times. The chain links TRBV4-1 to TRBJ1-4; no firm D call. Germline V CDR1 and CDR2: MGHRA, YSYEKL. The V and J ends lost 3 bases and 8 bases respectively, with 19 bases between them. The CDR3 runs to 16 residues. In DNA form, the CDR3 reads TGCGCCAGCAGCCATTGGGAGGGCGCGACTGGGGAAAAACTGTTTTTT. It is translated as CASSHWEGATGEKLFF.

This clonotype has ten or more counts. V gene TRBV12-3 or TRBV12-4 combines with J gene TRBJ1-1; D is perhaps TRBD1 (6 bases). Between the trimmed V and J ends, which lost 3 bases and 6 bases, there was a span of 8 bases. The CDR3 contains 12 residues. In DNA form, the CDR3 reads TGTGCCAGCAGTTTGGGGGGGCCTGAAGCTTTCTTT. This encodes CASSLGGPEAFF.

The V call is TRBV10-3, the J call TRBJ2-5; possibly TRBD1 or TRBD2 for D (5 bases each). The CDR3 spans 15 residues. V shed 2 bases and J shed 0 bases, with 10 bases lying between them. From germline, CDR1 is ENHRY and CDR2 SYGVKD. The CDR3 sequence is CAISETGGYQETQYF. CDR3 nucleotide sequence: TGTGCCATCAGTGAGACAGGAGGCTACCAAGAGACCCAGTACTTC.

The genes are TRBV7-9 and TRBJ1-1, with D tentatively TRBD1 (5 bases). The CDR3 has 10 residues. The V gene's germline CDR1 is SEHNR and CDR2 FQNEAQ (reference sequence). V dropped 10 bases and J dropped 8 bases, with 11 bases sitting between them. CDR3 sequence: CATGGVEAFF. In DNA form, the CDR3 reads TGTGCCACCGGGGGGGTGGAAGCTTTCTTT.

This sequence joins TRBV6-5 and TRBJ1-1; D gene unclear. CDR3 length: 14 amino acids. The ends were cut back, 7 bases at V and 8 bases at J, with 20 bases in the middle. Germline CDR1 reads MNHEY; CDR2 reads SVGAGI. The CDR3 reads CASNPNSVLGEAFF. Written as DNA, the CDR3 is TGTGCCAGCAACCCTAATTCAGTTTTGGGCGAAGCTTTCTTT.

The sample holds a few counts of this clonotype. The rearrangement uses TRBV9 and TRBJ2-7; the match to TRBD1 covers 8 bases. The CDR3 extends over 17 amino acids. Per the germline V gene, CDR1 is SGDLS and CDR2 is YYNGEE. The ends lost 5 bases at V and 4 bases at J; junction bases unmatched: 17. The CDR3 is CASSHSTRGGQEYEQYF. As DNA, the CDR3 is TGTGCCAGCAGTCACTCAACTAGAGGGGGACAGGAGTACGAGCAGTACTTC.

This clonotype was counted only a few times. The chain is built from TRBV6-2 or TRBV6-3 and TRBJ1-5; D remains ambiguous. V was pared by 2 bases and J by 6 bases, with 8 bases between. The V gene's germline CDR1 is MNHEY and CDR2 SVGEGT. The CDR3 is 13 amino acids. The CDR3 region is CASSYLRGQPQHF. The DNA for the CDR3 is TGTGCCAGCAGTTACCTGCGGGGTCAGCCCCAGCATTTT.

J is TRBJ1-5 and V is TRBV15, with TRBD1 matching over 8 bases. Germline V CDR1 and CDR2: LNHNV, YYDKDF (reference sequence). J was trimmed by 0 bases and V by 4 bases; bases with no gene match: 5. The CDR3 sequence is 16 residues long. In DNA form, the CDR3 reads TGTGCCACCAGCAACCTTGACAGGGGTAGCAATCAGCCCCAGCATTTT. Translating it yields CATSNLDRGSNQPQHF.

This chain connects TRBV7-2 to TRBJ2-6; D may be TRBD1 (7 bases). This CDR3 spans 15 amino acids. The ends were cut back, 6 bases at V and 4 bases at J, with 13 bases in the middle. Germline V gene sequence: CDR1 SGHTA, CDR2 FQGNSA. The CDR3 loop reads CASSLQGGGANVLTF. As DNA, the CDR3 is TGTGCCAGCAGTCTGCAGGGGGGCGGGGCCAACGTCCTGACTTTC.

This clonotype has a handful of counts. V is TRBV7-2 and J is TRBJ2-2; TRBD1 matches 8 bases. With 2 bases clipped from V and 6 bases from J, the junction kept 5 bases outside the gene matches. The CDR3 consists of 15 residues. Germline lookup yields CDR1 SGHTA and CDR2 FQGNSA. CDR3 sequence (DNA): TGTGCCAGCAGCTTAAGGACAGGGATTGCCGGGGAGCTGTTTTTT. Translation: CASSLRTGIAGELFF.

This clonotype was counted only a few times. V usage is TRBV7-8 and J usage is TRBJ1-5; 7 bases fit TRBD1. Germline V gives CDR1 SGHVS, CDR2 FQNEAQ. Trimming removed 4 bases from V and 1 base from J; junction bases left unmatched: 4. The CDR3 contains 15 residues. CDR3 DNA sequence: TGTGCCAGCAGCTCGGACAGGAGGAGCAATCAGCCCCAGCATTTT. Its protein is CASSSDRRSNQPQHF.